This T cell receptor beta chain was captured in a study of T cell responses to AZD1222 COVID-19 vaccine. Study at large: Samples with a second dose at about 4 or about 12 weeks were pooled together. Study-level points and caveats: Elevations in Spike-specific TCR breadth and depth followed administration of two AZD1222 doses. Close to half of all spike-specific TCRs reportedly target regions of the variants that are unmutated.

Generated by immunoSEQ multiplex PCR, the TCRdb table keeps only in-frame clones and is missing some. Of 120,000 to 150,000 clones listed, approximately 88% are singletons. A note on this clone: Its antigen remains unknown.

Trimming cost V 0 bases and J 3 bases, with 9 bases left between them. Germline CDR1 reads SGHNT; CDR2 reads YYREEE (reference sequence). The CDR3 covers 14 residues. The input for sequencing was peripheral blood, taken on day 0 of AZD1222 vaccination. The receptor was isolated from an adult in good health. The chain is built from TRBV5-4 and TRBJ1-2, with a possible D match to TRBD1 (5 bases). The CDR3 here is CASSLDGGYYGYTF. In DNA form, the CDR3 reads TGTGCCAGCAGCTTGGATGGGGGATACTATGGCTACACCTTC.